Below, 23 T cell receptor beta chains from the same sample are listed, as sequenced in a study of Ad26.COV2.S vaccination and SARS-CoV-2 variants. As to treatment: some 19 received Ad26.COV2.S at low or high dose, single or two shots; five or six received placebo; per-sample allocation not given. After the first vaccine or placebo injection, samples were drawn on day 63. TCRdb's copy holds only in-frame clones and misses some; the assay was immunoSEQ multiplex PCR. The table includes around 450,000 clones, 85% to 90% detected once. The source material was peripheral blood, sampled in a trial of Ad26.COV2.S vaccine versus placebo. The receptors derive from a person aged 18-65 years who received the Ad26.COV2.S COVID-19 vaccine or a placebo.

The rearrangement joins TRBV3-1 (or the pseudogene TRBV3-2) to TRBJ2-1, with D possibly matching TRBD2 (5 bases). CDR1 and CDR2 from the germline V gene are LGHDT and YNNKEL (reference sequence). The CDR3 has 15 residues. Trimming took 1 base from V and 4 from J, leaving 11 bases between them. CDR3 coding DNA: TGTGCCAGCAGCCAAGGTTATCGGGGTTACAATGAGCAGTTCTTC. Residues: CASSQGYRGYNEQFF.

V and J are TRBV3-1 (or the pseudogene TRBV3-2) and TRBJ1-6; TRBD1 aligns across 7 bases. Germline V CDR1 and CDR2: LGHDT, YNNKEL (reference sequence). This CDR3 has 13 amino acids. V gave up 7 bases and J gave up 10 bases; unmatched junction bases: 7. As DNA, the CDR3 is TGTGCCAGCACCACAGGGGAAGGCTCACCCCTCCACTTT. This translates into CASTTGEGSPLHF.

V and J are TRBV15 and TRBJ2-1; D possibly corresponds to TRBD2 (6 bases). Looked up from germline, CDR1 is LNHNV and CDR2 is YYDKDF (reference sequence). V gave up 3 bases and J gave up 2 bases, with 11 bases separating them. This CDR3 contains 15 residues. The CDR3, as DNA: TGTGCCACCAGCAGGGGACTGGAAGCCTACAATGAGCAGTTCTTC. Amino acids: CATSRGLEAYNEQFF.

The J gene is TRBJ2-7, the V gene TRBV5-1; D unresolved. This CDR3 contains 13 residues. Trimming pared 6 bases from V and 2 bases from J, leaving 12 bases between. Germline V lookup: CDR1 SGHRS, CDR2 YFSETQ. CDR3 in DNA: TGCGCCAGCACCCTTGGGATGGCCTACGAGCAGTACTTC. Encoded protein: CASTLGMAYEQYF.

The rearrangement uses TRBV28 and TRBJ1-4; 10 positions agree with TRBD1. Germline CDR1 MDHEN, CDR2 SYDVKM. V was clipped by 8 bases and J by 1 base; unmatched bases: 1. CDR3 length: 14 residues. The CDR3 spells CASGQGGTNEKLFF. The CDR3 bases are TGTGCCAGCGGACAGGGGGGAACTAATGAAAAACTGTTTTTT.

The chain uses TRBV19 and TRBJ2-2; D unclear. Per germline, CDR1 LNHDA and CDR2 SQIVND (reference sequence). The V and J ends lost 6 bases and 5 bases respectively, with 16 bases between them. CDR3 length: 15 amino acids. CDR3 amino acids: CASSPPLRPTGELFF. As DNA, the CDR3 is TGTGCCAGTAGCCCCCCCCTACGACCGACCGGGGAGCTGTTTTTT.

The chain has TRBV4-3 and TRBJ2-3, with 8 bases aligning to TRBD2. Germline CDR1 LGHNA, CDR2 YSLEER. After removal of 3 bases from V and 1 base from J, the junction contained 9 bases not matched to a gene. The CDR3 loop spans 17 amino acids. CDR3 sequence (DNA): TGCGCCAGCAGCCATATAGCGGGAAGGTGGGGCACAGATACGCAGTATTTT. This sequence encodes CASSHIAGRWGTDTQYF.

The chain uses TRBV29-1 and TRBJ1-2; D perhaps matches TRBD1 (5 bases). This CDR3 has 14 amino acids. Germline V gene sequence: CDR1 SQVTM, CDR2 ANQGSEA. Trimming cost V 3 bases and J 2 bases, with 13 bases left between them. The CDR3 spells CSVDPGHSNYGYTF. Here the CDR3 DNA reads TGCAGCGTTGACCCAGGACACTCCAACTATGGCTACACCTTC.

This clone has only a few counts. The rearrangement links TRBV20-1 to TRBJ2-1; tentatively, D is TRBD2 (5 bases). V was pared by 7 bases and J by 4 bases, with 8 bases between. Germline values: CDR1 DFQATT, CDR2 SNEGSKA (reference sequence). The CDR3 totals 11 residues. CDR3 DNA: TGCAGTGGCGGCGGGTACAATGAGCAGTTCTTC. This sequence encodes CSGGGYNEQFF.

The chain joins TRBV5-6 to TRBJ2-5; 9 positions match TRBD2. There are 17 residues in the CDR3. From germline, CDR1 is SGHDT and CDR2 YYEEEE. Unmatched junction bases numbered 10, after V lost 0 bases and J lost 4 bases. The CDR3 sequence: CASSLGVAGEVGETQYF. For the CDR3, the DNA is TGTGCCAGCAGCTTGGGAGTAGCGGGGGAAGTGGGAGAGACCCAGTACTTC. Together with reference TRBV5-6 and TRBJ2-5, the CDR3 gives the full variable domain: DAGVTQSPTHLIKTRGQQVTLRCSPKSGHDTVSWYQQALGQGPQFIFQYYEEEERQRGNFPDRFSGHQFPNYSSELNVNALLLGDSALYLCASSLGVAGEVGETQYFGPGTRLLVL.

This sequence joins TRBV4-3 and TRBJ2-3, with a tentative D call TRBD2 (5 bases). CDR1 is LGHNA, CDR2 YSLEER, per germline. Trimming removed 2 bases at V and 1 base at J, with 10 bases between. The CDR3 loop spans 15 amino acids. The CDR3 is CASSQLGLGTDTQYF. CDR3 coding DNA: TGCGCCAGCAGCCAACTCGGACTCGGCACAGATACGCAGTATTTT.

The V call is TRBV11-3, the J call TRBJ2-3; D remains unclear. Germline loops: CDR1 SGHNT, CDR2 YENEEA. V lost 5 bases, J lost 5 bases, and 8 bases lay in between. This CDR3 is built from 12 residues. DNA of the CDR3: TGTGCCAGCAGCCCCCGTAGAGATACGCAGTATTTT. As protein: CASSPRRDTQYF.

The chain couples TRBV6-5 to TRBJ1-3; D remains unclear. Trimming left V 8 bases short and J 0 bases short, with 11 bases between. The CDR3 length is 14 residues. Germline CDR1 MNHEY, CDR2 SVGAGI. The CDR3 sequence: CASGIGTSGNTIYF. CDR3 bases: TGTGCCAGCGGGATAGGCACCTCTGGAAACACCATATATTTT.

The CDR3 nucleotides are TGTGCCAGCAGAGACAGCTATACTGGAAACACCATATATTTT. Its protein is CASRDSYTGNTIYF. The chain combines TRBV6-5 with TRBJ1-3; D is possibly TRBD1 (5 bases). Germline V lookup: CDR1 MNHEY, CDR2 SVGAGI. The V and J ends lost 6 bases and 2 bases respectively, with 11 bases between them. CDR3 length: 14 residues.

CDR3 coding DNA: TGCGCCAGCAGTGGAGGGAGAGCAGGGAGACCCCAGTACTTC. It is translated as CASSGGRAGRPQYF. The chain uses TRBV10-1 and TRBJ2-5; D may correspond to TRBD1 or TRBD2 (5 bases each). V lost 4 bases to trimming and J lost 9 bases, with 18 bases between them. The CDR3 runs to 14 residues. The germline V gene encodes CDR1 WNHNN and CDR2 SYGVQD (reference sequence).

This clone appeared a single time. V gene TRBV4-2 combines with J gene TRBJ2-7; D unresolved. Germline V CDR1 and CDR2: LGHNA, YNFKEQ. The V end was cut by 3 bases, the J end by 0 bases, with 12 bases between. There are 15 residues in the CDR3. The CDR3 coding sequence is TGTGCCAGCAGCCATACGACACAGAGCTCCTACGAGCAGTACTTC. Its translation is CASSHTTQSSYEQYF.

The chain joins TRBV6-2 or TRBV6-3 to TRBJ2-1, with D possibly matching TRBD2 (5 bases). V was trimmed by 6 bases and J by 13 bases, leaving 16 bases between them. Germline assignment: CDR1 MNHEY and CDR2 SVGEGT. The CDR3 covers 12 residues. The DNA of the CDR3 is TGTGCCAGCAGCCCCAGAGGGCCTATCCAGTTCTTC. Amino acids: CASSPRGPIQFF.

V usage is TRBV5-1 and J usage is TRBJ2-7; TRBD2 agrees at 12 bases. Trimming cost V 1 base and J 0 bases; bases outside gene matches: 2. Germline V gives CDR1 SGHRS, CDR2 YFSETQ. This CDR3 is 16 amino acids long. CDR3 sequence: CASSLTSGGTSYEQYF. DNA for the CDR3: TGCGCCAGCAGCTTGACTAGCGGGGGGACCTCCTACGAGCAGTACTTC.

V and J are TRBV19 and TRBJ2-7; D is possibly TRBD2 (5 bases). There are 14 residues in the CDR3. Trimming pared 2 bases from V and 5 bases from J, leaving 13 bases between. Germline V gene data show CDR1 as LNHDA and CDR2 as SQIVND (reference sequence). The CDR3: CASSISSGIDEQYF. CDR3 sequence (DNA): TGTGCCAGTAGTATATCGTCGGGAATCGACGAGCAGTACTTC.

The chain has TRBV6-5 and TRBJ2-1; possible D gene TRBD2, 5 bases. CDR3 size: 14 residues. The V end lost 7 bases, the J end lost 7 bases, and 17 bases lay between the germline ends. Germline CDR1 MNHEY, CDR2 SVGAGI. Here the CDR3 reads CASMSGAIVNEQFF. As DNA, the CDR3 is TGTGCCAGCATGAGCGGTGCAATCGTTAATGAGCAGTTCTTC.

The chain employs TRBV7-9 and TRBJ1-1; D is possibly TRBD1 (5 bases). The V and J ends lost 5 bases and 6 bases respectively, with 22 bases between them. This CDR3 is built from 16 residues. The V gene's germline CDR1 is SEHNR and CDR2 FQNEAQ (reference sequence). The CDR3 DNA follows: TGTGCCAGCAGCCGCGTCCCCCGGGGCTTTGACGCTGAAGCTTTCTTT. Translated, it gives CASSRVPRGFDAEAFF.

This chain joins TRBV15 and TRBJ2-7; D may be TRBD2 (6 bases). This CDR3 comprises 14 residues. Per the germline V gene, CDR1 is LNHNV and CDR2 is YYDKDF (reference sequence). Trimming removed 0 bases from V and 2 bases from J, with 8 bases in between. CDR3 in DNA: TGTGCCACCAGCAGAGATCCGGGGGCCTACGAGCAGTACTTC. It encodes CATSRDPGAYEQYF.

The sample holds one count of this clone. The same CDR3 arises from other DNA sequences in this sample as well. The V and J genes are TRBV9 and TRBJ2-3; 8 bases line up with TRBD1. The CDR3 contains 15 residues. Losses at the gene ends were 4 bases for V and 0 bases for J; bases not matched to a gene: 4. Germline V lookup: CDR1 SGDLS, CDR2 YYNGEE. CDR3 DNA: TGTGCCAGCAGCCCGAGGACAGGGAGCACAGATACGCAGTATTTT. Translated: CASSPRTGSTDTQYF. The whole variable domain, filled in from reference TRBV9 and TRBJ2-3, reads DSGVTQTPKHLITATGQRVTLRCSPRSGDLSVYWYQQSLDQGLQFLIQYYNGEERAKGNILERFSAQQFPDLHSELNLSSLELGDSALYFCASSPRTGSTDTQYFGPGTRLTVL.